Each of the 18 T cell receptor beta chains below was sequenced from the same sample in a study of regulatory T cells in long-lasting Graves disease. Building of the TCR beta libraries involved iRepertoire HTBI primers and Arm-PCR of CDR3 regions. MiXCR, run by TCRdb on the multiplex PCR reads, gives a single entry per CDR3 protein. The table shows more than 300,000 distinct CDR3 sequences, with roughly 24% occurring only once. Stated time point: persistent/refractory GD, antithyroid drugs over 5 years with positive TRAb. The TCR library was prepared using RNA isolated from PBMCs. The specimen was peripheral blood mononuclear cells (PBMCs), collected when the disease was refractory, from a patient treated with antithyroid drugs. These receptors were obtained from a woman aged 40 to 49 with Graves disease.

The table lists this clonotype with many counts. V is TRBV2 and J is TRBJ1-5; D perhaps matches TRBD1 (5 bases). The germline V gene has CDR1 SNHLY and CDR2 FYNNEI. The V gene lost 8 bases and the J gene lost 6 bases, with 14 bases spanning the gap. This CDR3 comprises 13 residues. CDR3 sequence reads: CASQPGSGQPQHF. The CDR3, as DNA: TGTGCCAGCCAGCCAGGGTCCGGTCAGCCCCAGCATTTT.

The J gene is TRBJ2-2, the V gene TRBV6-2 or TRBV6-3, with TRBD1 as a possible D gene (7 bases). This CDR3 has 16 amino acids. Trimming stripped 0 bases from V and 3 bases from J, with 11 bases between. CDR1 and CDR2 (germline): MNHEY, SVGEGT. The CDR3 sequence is CASSYSGGQYTGELFF. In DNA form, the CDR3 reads TGTGCCAGCAGTTACTCGGGGGGACAGTACACCGGGGAGCTGTTTTTT.

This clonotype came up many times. The CDR3 sequence is CASSGGDLGRETQYF. The CDR3 region has the DNA TGTGCCAGCAGCGGAGGGGACCTAGGGAGGGAGACCCAGTACTTC. The rearrangement uses TRBV12-3 or TRBV12-4 and TRBJ2-5; maybe TRBD2 (6 bases). The V and J ends lost 6 bases and 5 bases respectively, with 19 bases between them. This CDR3 has 15 amino acids.

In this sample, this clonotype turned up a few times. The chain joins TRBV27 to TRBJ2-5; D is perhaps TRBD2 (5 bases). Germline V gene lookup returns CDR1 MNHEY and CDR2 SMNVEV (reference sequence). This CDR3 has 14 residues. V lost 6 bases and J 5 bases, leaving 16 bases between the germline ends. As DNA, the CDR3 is TGTGCCAGCAGCCCAACTTGGCGAGGGGAGACCCAGTACTTC. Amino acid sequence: CASSPTWRGETQYF.

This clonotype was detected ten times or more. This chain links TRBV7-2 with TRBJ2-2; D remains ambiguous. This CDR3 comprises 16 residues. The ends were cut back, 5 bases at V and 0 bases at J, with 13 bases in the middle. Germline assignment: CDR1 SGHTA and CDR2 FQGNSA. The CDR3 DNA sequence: TGTGCCAGCAGCACCCAGACAATACCGAACACCGGGGAGCTGTTTTTT. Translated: CASSTQTIPNTGELFF.

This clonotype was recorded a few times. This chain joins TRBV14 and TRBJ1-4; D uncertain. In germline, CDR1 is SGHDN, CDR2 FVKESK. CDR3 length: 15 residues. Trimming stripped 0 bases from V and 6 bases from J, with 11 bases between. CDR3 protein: CASSQDRGSHEKLFF. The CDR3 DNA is TGTGCCAGCAGCCAAGATCGGGGTTCCCATGAAAAACTGTTTTTT.

CDR3 nucleotides: TGTGCCAGCAGCCCCCGGGCGGACTATAATTCACCCCTCCACTTT. This codes for CASSPRADYNSPLHF. The chain uses TRBV7-8 and TRBJ1-6; no definite D call. Germline V gives CDR1 SGHVS, CDR2 FQNEAQ. The CDR3 sequence is 15 residues long. The V and J ends lost 5 bases and 3 bases respectively, with 11 bases between them.

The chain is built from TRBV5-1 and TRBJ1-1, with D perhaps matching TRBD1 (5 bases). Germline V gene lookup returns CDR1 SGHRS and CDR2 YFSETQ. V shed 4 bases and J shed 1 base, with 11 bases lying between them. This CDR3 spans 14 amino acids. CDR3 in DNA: TGCGCCAGCAGCCCCCGGGGGGAGAACACTGAAGCTTTCTTT. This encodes CASSPRGENTEAFF. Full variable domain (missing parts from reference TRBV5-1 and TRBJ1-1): KAGVTQTPRYLIKTRGQQVTLSCSPISGHRSVSWYQQTPGQGLQFLFEYFSETQRNKGNFPGRFSGRQFSNSRSEMNVSTLELGDSALYLCASSPRGENTEAFFGQGTRLTVV.

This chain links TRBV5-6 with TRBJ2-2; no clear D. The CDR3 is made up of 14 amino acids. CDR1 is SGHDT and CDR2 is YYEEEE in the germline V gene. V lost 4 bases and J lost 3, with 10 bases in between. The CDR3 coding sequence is TGTGCCAGCAGCCACCGCGATTACACCGGGGAGCTGTTTTTT. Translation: CASSHRDYTGELFF.

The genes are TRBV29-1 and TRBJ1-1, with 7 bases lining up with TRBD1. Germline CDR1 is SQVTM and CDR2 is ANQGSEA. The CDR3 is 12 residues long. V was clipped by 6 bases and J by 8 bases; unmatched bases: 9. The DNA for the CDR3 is TGCAGCGTGGGGAGGGGGCTCTCCGAAGCTTTCTTT. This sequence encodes CSVGRGLSEAFF.

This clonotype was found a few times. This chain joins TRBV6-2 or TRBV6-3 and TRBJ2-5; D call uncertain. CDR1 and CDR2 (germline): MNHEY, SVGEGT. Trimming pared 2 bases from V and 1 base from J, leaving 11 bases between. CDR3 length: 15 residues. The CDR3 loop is CASSYGAQPQETQYF. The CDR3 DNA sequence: TGTGCCAGCAGTTACGGCGCCCAGCCCCAAGAGACCCAGTACTTC.

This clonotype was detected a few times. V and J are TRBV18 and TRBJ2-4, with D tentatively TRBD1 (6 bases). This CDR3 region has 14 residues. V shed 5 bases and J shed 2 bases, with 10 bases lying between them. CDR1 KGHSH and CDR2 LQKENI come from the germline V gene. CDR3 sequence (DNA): TGTGCCAGCTCAGGGGACACTTCCAAAAACATTCAGTACTTC. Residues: CASSGDTSKNIQYF.

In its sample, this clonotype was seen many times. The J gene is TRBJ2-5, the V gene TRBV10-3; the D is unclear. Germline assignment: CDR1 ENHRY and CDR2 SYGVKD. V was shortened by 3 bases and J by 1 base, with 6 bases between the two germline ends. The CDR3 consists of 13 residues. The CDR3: CAISENFQETQYF. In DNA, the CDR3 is TGTGCCATCAGTGAAAACTTCCAAGAGACCCAGTACTTC.

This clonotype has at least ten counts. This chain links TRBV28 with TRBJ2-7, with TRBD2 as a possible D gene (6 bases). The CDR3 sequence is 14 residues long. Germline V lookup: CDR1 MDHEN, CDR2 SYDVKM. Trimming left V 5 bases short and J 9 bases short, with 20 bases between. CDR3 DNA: TGTGCCAGCAGTAATATCGGCGGGGAGTCGCCGCAGTACTTC. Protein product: CASSNIGGESPQYF.

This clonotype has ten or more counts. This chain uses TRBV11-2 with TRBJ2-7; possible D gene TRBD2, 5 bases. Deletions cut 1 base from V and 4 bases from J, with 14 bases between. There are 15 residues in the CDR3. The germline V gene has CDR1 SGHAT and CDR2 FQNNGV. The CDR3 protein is CASSLASSVRYEQYF. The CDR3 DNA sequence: TGTGCCAGCAGCTTAGCTAGCTCCGTCCGGTACGAGCAGTACTTC.

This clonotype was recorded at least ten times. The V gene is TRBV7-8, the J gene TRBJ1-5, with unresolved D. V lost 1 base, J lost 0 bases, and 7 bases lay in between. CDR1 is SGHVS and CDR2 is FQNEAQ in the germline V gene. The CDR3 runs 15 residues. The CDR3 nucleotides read TGTGCCAGCAGCTTAGGCCCTCATAGCAATCAGCCCCAGCATTTT. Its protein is CASSLGPHSNQPQHF. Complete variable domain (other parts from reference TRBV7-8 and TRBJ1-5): GAGVSQSPRYKVAKRGQDVALRCDPISGHVSLFWYQQALGQGPEFLTYFQNEAQLDKSGLPSDRFFAERPEGSVSTLKIQRTQQEDSAVYLCASSLGPHSNQPQHFGDGTRLSIL.

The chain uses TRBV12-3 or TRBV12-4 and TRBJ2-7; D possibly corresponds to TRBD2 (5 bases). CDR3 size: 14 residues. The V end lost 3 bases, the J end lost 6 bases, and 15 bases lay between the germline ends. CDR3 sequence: CASSFLPGRGEQYF. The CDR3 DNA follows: TGTGCCAGCAGTTTTTTGCCAGGCCGGGGCGAGCAGTACTTC.

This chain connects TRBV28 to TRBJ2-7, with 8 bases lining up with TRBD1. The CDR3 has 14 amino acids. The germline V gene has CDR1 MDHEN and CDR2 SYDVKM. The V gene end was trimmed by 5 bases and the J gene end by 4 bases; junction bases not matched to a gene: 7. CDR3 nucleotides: TGTGCCAGCAGTCAGACAGGGGCGCCATACGAGCAGTACTTC. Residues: CASSQTGAPYEQYF. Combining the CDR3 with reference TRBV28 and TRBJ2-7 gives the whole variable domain DVKVTQSSRYLVKRTGEKVFLECVQDMDHENMFWYRQDPGLGLRLIYFSYDVKMKEKGDIPEGYSVSREKKERFSLILESASTNQTSMYLCASSQTGAPYEQYFGPGTRLTVT.